This is a list of T cell receptor beta chains from one sample in a study of cytomegalovirus exposure and HLA in healthy donors. Sequenced by immunoSEQ multiplex PCR; TCRdb stores in-frame clones only, minus some. The table lists about 140,000 clones, 65% to 80% of them singletons, with 1% to 1.5% in the top ten. The sample comprised PBMCs. The source is a male donor in good health and CMV-seropositive. Both conserved end residues are part of each CDR3. D genes are given only for firm matches. Only some rows state a clone size, as once, few, many or a class for expanded clones.

>TRBV6-5|.|14|TRBJ2-2|.
TGTGCCAGCAGTTACTCGCACTACACCGGGGAGCTGTTTTTT
CASSYSHYTGELFF
>TRBV27|.|14|TRBJ2-6|.
TGTGCCAGCAGTCCCCTCTCTGGGGCCAACGTCCTGACTTTC
CASSPLSGANVLTF
>TRBV7-8|TRBD1|15|TRBJ2-2|.
TGTGCCAGCAGCCCAAGGGGACAGAGCACCGGGGAGCTGTTTTTT
CASSPRGQSTGELFF
>TRBV14|TRBD1|18|TRBJ1-6|.
TGTGCCAGCAGCCAAGACAGACAGGGGGCCCTACCACGTTCACCCCTCCACTTT
CASSQDRQGALPRSPLHF
>TRBV7-8|.|14|TRBJ1-1|.
TGTGCCAGCAGCTCGCGGGGGACTCACACTGAAGCTTTCTTT
CASSSRGTHTEAFF
>TRBV5-6|.|13|TRBJ2-1|.
TGTGCCAGCAGTTACACACTGGGGCGGGAGCAGTTCTTC
CASSYTLGREQFF
>TRBV4-1|TRBD1|16|TRBJ2-3|few
TGCGCCAGCAGGCACCGGGACAGGGGGCAGGAAGATACGCAGTATTTT
CASRHRDRGQEDTQYF
>TRBV7-3|.|18|TRBJ1-1|.
TGTGCCAGCAGCTTAACAGCAGCAGGGGCCACAAGGAACACTGAAGCTTTCTTT
CASSLTAAGATRNTEAFF
>TRBV19|TRBD1|17|TRBJ2-5|.
TGTGCCAGTAGTATAGACTACCCACAGGGGTTCCAAGAGACCCAGTACTTC
CASSIDYPQGFQETQYF
>TRBV7-9|.|16|TRBJ1-1|.
TGTGCCAGCAGCCCGCCGACCCTATCAGGGAATACTGAAGCTTTCTTT
CASSPPTLSGNTEAFF
>TRBV5-4|.|14|TRBJ1-1|few
TGTGCCAGCAAAACACAGGGCATGAACACTGAAGCTTTCTTT
CASKTQGMNTEAFF
>TRBV29-1|.|13|TRBJ2-7|.
TGCAGCGTTGTGAAGGGGAAAGGCAACGAGCAGTACTTC
CSVVKGKGNEQYF
>TRBV7-9|.|13|TRBJ2-7|.
TGTGCCAGCAGCCCGCAGGGGTCGGGCGAGCAGTACTTC
CASSPQGSGEQYF